One and the same sample provided the 18 T cell receptor beta chains below, sequenced in a study of blood T cells in healthy people across ages. Using a J-beta primer mix together with a sample-barcoded 5' primer, a second PCR was run for roughly 6 to 11 cycles. TCRdb reprocessed the 5' RACE reads with MiXCR, giving one entry per CDR3 protein. Seen here are 600,000 to 650,000 distinct CDR3 sequences, approximately 50% observed once, and the top ten hold roughly 34%. The sequenced sample was blood. The source is a man aged 55-75 years in good health.

This chain joins TRBV2 and TRBJ2-7, with D possibly TRBD1 on 5 matching bases. The CDR3 spans 12 residues. Germline V gives CDR1 SNHLY, CDR2 FYNNEI. The germline V and J ends were trimmed by 2 bases and 6 bases, with 8 bases remaining between them. The CDR3 DNA follows: TGTGCCAGCAGTGAACAGGGTGGCGAGCAGTACTTC. It encodes CASSEQGGEQYF.

The chain links TRBV3-1 to TRBJ1-4; D unresolved. CDR1 LGHDT and CDR2 YNNKEL come from the germline V gene (reference sequence). The CDR3 consists of 13 residues. Deletions cut 8 bases from V and 8 bases from J, with 15 bases between. CDR3 sequence: CASAGGSREKLFF. The CDR3 DNA is TGTGCCAGCGCCGGCGGGAGTCGGGAAAAACTGTTTTTT.

The rearrangement uses TRBV7-9 and TRBJ2-1; 11 nucleotides agree with TRBD2. The CDR3 runs to 15 residues. Trimming cost V 7 bases and J 4 bases; bases outside gene matches: 6. CDR1 is SEHNR, CDR2 FQNEAQ, per germline (reference sequence). The CDR3 sequence: CASIAGLADYNEQFF. The CDR3 DNA reads as TGTGCCAGCATCGCGGGACTAGCGGATTACAATGAGCAGTTCTTC.

This chain connects TRBV29-1 to TRBJ2-1; the D is unclear. There are 17 residues in the CDR3. CDR1 is SQVTM, CDR2 ANQGSEA, per germline. The CDR3 spells CTQRQGFISGSYNEQFF. The CDR3 coding sequence is TGCACCCAACGCCAAGGGTTTATTAGTGGATCCTACAATGAGCAGTTCTTC.

This clonotype showed up just once. The genes are TRBV27 and TRBJ2-7, with D possibly TRBD1 on 6 matching bases. Between the trimmed V and J ends, which lost 5 bases and 0 bases, there was a span of 8 bases. CDR3 length: 13 residues. Germline V gene data show CDR1 as MNHEY and CDR2 as SMNVEV (reference sequence). CDR3 region: CASSTGHSYEQYF. In DNA form, the CDR3 reads TGTGCCAGCAGTACGGGACACTCCTACGAGCAGTACTTC.

The chain is built from TRBV25-1 and TRBJ2-5, with D perhaps being TRBD1 or TRBD2 (5 bases each). The germline V gene has CDR1 MGHDK and CDR2 SYGVNS. The length of the CDR3 is 16 residues. Between the trimmed V and J ends, which lost 6 bases and 1 base, there was a span of 18 bases. DNA for the CDR3: TGTGCCAGCAGCCAGACCCCGGGAAGGGGCCAAGAGACCCAGTACTTC. Translated: CASSQTPGRGQETQYF.

This clonotype came up a few times. This sequence joins TRBV3-1 and TRBJ2-4; D might be TRBD2 (6 bases). This CDR3 spans 16 amino acids. V was trimmed by 5 bases and J by 7 bases, leaving 21 bases between them. Germline V gene data show CDR1 as LGHDT and CDR2 as YNNKEL (reference sequence). The CDR3 region is CASSGRAGLTGNIQYF. CDR3 in DNA: TGTGCCAGCAGCGGACGAGCGGGCCTTACGGGGAACATTCAGTACTTC.

This clonotype turned up a few times. The V and J genes are TRBV4-2 and TRBJ2-6; weak D call: TRBD2 (5 bases). This CDR3 is built from 16 residues. The germline CDR1 and CDR2 sequences are LGHNA and YNFKEQ. Deletions cut 0 bases from V and 4 bases from J, with 10 bases between. The CDR3 bases are TGTGCCAGCAGCCAAGATCCGGGAACCGGGGCCAACGTCCTGACTTTC. It encodes CASSQDPGTGANVLTF.

In this sample, this clonotype turned up once. The V gene is TRBV15, the J gene TRBJ2-7, with 8 bases lining up with TRBD1. Germline loops: CDR1 LNHNV, CDR2 YYDKDF (reference sequence). The CDR3 loop spans 15 amino acids. With V trimmed by 4 bases and J by 0 bases, 5 bases remained unmatched. The CDR3 reads CATSIGTGDSYEQYF. In DNA, the CDR3 is TGTGCCACCAGCATCGGGACAGGAGACTCCTACGAGCAGTACTTC.

The sample holds a few counts of this clonotype. The CDR3 spells CASSQVRRQNTEAFF. The CDR3 bases are TGCGCCAGCAGCCAAGTTCGACGGCAAAACACTGAAGCTTTCTTT. The chain carries TRBV4-1 and TRBJ1-1, with no clear D. V lost 1 base, J lost 2 bases, and 11 bases lay in between. The CDR3 is 15 residues long. The germline CDR1 and CDR2 sequences are MGHRA and YSYEKL.

The chain links TRBV20-1 to TRBJ2-7; 10 bases fit TRBD2. Germline V CDR1 and CDR2: DFQATT, SNEGSKA (reference sequence). CDR3 length: 13 amino acids. The CDR3 spells CTPGSGGIYEQYF. The CDR3 DNA reads as TGCACTCCCGGTAGCGGGGGGATTTACGAGCAGTACTTC.

With regard to this clonotype: A read error may explain this, as a much larger clone is one base away. The rearrangement links TRBV7-2 to TRBJ2-1, with TRBD2 matching 9 bases. The J call is in doubt because the DNA end fits TRBJ2-7 better. The CDR3 contains 15 residues. Germline V CDR1 and CDR2: SGHTA, FQGNSA. CDR3 nucleotide sequence: TGTGTCAGCAGCCCGCGGGGGGGGCGCTTTTACGAGCAGTACTTC. It is translated as CVSSPRGGRFYEQYF.

This clonotype was counted only a few times. Sequence at one end of the junction differs from germline and may be a read error. The genes are TRBV20-1 and TRBJ1-5; D possibly corresponds to TRBD1 (5 bases). The CDR3 covers 12 residues. CDR1 is DFQATT and CDR2 is SNEGSKA in the germline V gene (reference sequence). CDR3 region: CSARGEGQPQHF. The DNA for the CDR3 is TGCAGTGCGAGAGGGGAAGGTCAGCCCCAGCATTTT.

This clonotype has only a few counts. The chain carries TRBV12-3 or TRBV12-4 and TRBJ2-5; 10 bases fit TRBD1. The J call may be incorrect, as the DNA end agrees better with TRBJ2-7. CDR3 length: 14 residues. Written as DNA, the CDR3 is TGTGCCAGCAGTTGGACAGGGGGAATCGGCGAGCAGTACTTC. This codes for CASSWTGGIGEQYF.

This clonotype was seen a single time. The chain couples TRBV28 to TRBJ1-2; the D gene is possibly TRBD1 (5 bases). Germline V gene data show CDR1 as MDHEN and CDR2 as SYDVKM. CDR3 length: 14 residues. V was shortened by 5 bases and J by 3 bases, with 13 bases between the two germline ends. Written as DNA, the CDR3 is TGTGCCAGCAGTCCTGGGACCGCCTACTATGGCTACACCTTC. Encoded protein: CASSPGTAYYGYTF.

The rearrangement joins TRBV24-1 to TRBJ2-1, with 12 bases matching TRBD2. The junction had 15 bases not matched to a gene; V was cut back by 5 bases and J by 11 bases. The CDR3 sequence is 17 residues long. Germline V CDR1 and CDR2: KGHDR, SFDVKD. CDR3 sequence (DNA): TGTGCCACCAGTGGTGCGGCTAGCGGGGGGGTAATGAATAAGCAGTTCTTC. Protein: CATSGAASGGVMNKQFF.

The chain is built from TRBV5-1 and TRBJ2-3; 8 positions agree with TRBD2. The trim removed 5 bases at V and 0 bases at J, leaving 11 bases unmatched. This CDR3 contains 17 residues. Germline V gene data show CDR1 as SGHRS and CDR2 as YFSETQ. The CDR3 spells CASSAGGGIPSTDTQYF. DNA of the CDR3: TGCGCCAGCAGTGCCGGCGGGGGGATCCCTAGCACAGATACGCAGTATTTT.

The V call is TRBV2, the J call TRBJ2-3; TRBD2 matches 10 bases. This CDR3 contains 16 residues. Per germline, CDR1 SNHLY and CDR2 FYNNEI. V was clipped by 7 bases and J by 2 bases; unmatched bases: 9. The CDR3 nucleotides read TGTGCCAGCACCCCGAGGAGCGGGGGGGTCACAGATACGCAGTATTTT. Residues: CASTPRSGGVTDTQYF.